These 18 T cell receptor beta chains were sequenced from one sample in a study of blood T cell repertoires in COVID-19. The table came from immunoSEQ multiplex PCR; TCRdb's copy has only in-frame clones and leaves some out. The sample includes 100,000 to 150,000 clones, around 86% seen only once; the top ten take more than 6.5%. The sample was peripheral blood. The receptors shown here come from a man older than 75 with active or convalescent COVID-19.

This chain uses TRBV14 with TRBJ2-7; 9 nucleotides match TRBD1. CDR3 length: 15 residues. Unmatched junction bases numbered 7, after V lost 1 base and J lost 6 bases. CDR1 and CDR2 (germline): SGHDN, FVKESK. Here the CDR3 reads CASSQGRTGAREQYF. CDR3 DNA: TGTGCCAGCAGCCAAGGAAGGACAGGGGCGCGCGAGCAGTACTTC.

The chain couples TRBV3-1 (or the pseudogene TRBV3-2) to TRBJ2-1; the match to TRBD1 covers 8 bases. The V gene's germline CDR1 is LGHDT and CDR2 YNNKEL (reference sequence). V shed 4 bases, J shed 7 bases, and the junction held 6 bases outside the gene matches. This CDR3 spans 14 amino acids. CDR3 protein: CASSLRTGRNEQFF. The CDR3 DNA reads TGTGCCAGCAGCCTCCGGACAGGGAGAAATGAGCAGTTCTTC.

V gene TRBV7-2 combines with J gene TRBJ1-2; tentative D call: TRBD1 (5 bases). This CDR3 region has 16 residues. The germline CDR1 and CDR2 sequences are SGHTA and FQGNSA. The V and J ends lost 1 base and 8 bases respectively, with 20 bases between them. The CDR3 loop reads CASSLDRQRRGRGYTF. The CDR3 DNA follows: TGTGCCAGCAGCTTAGATAGACAGCGGAGGGGTCGAGGCTACACCTTC.

V and J are TRBV10-1 and TRBJ2-1, with a tentative D call TRBD1 (5 bases). V dropped 6 bases and J dropped 4 bases, with 19 bases sitting between them. The germline gives CDR1 WNHNN, CDR2 SYGVQD (reference sequence). The CDR3 has 16 amino acids. Written as DNA, the CDR3 is TGCGCCAGCAGACTTCGGGCGACAGTTTGGTACAATGAGCAGTTCTTC. Translation gives CASRLRATVWYNEQFF.

The rearrangement joins TRBV6-2 or TRBV6-3 to TRBJ1-1, with 8 bases lining up with TRBD1. CDR1 is MNHEY, CDR2 SVGEGT, per germline. Trimming removed 5 bases from V and 4 bases from J; junction bases left unmatched: 9. This CDR3 contains 15 residues. This CDR3 reads CASSDRGQIGTEAFF. In DNA form, the CDR3 reads TGTGCCAGCAGTGACAGGGGACAAATTGGCACTGAAGCTTTCTTT.

The CDR3 DNA is TGTGCCAGCTCACCACCGCTGGGGACTCTTGAGCAGTTCTTC. Amino acid sequence: CASSPPLGTLEQFF. This chain links TRBV18 with TRBJ2-1; a possible D gene is TRBD2 (6 bases). This CDR3 is 14 amino acids long. V was shortened by 0 bases and J by 9 bases, with 12 bases between the two germline ends. Germline V gene sequence: CDR1 KGHSH, CDR2 LQKENI. The full variable domain, its missing parts supplied by reference TRBV18 and TRBJ2-1, is NAGVMQNPRHLVRRRGQEARLRCSPMKGHSHVYWYRQLPEEGLKFMVYLQKENIIDESGMPKERFSAEFPKEGPSILRIQQVVRGDSAAYFCASSPPLGTLEQFFGPGTRLTVL.

The chain employs TRBV28 and TRBJ1-3; D is undetermined. The CDR3 length is 17 residues. Germline lookup yields CDR1 MDHEN and CDR2 SYDVKM. With 2 bases removed from V and 0 bases from J, the gap between germline ends came to 14 bases. This chain's CDR3 is CASSLIGAHSSGNTIYF. The CDR3 coding sequence is TGTGCCAGCAGTTTAATCGGCGCGCACAGCTCTGGAAACACCATATATTTT.

This clone was recorded a few times. The chain is built from TRBV25-1 and TRBJ2-7; 12 positions match TRBD1. Trimming at V came to 3 bases and at J to 5 bases, leaving 5 bases not matched to a gene. Germline V gene data show CDR1 as MGHDK and CDR2 as SYGVNS. The CDR3 totals 15 residues. CDR3 nucleotides: TGTGCCAGCAGTGATTCCGGGACAGGGGGCGACGAGCAGTACTTC. Amino acids: CASSDSGTGGDEQYF.

This clone has a single count. The chain is built from TRBV3-1 (or the pseudogene TRBV3-2) and TRBJ2-2, with 9 bases matching TRBD1. The CDR3 spans 18 residues. J lost 0 bases, V lost 4 bases, and 9 bases had no gene match. Germline-derived CDR1 and CDR2 are LGHDT and YNNKEL (reference sequence). The CDR3: CASSPNRGTGTNTGELFF. CDR3 DNA sequence: TGTGCCAGCAGCCCTAACAGGGGGACAGGGACGAACACCGGGGAGCTGTTTTTT.

This chain uses TRBV5-4 with TRBJ1-2; D is unresolved. Germline-derived CDR1 and CDR2 are SGHNT and YYREEE (reference sequence). This CDR3 spans 14 amino acids. V lost 3 bases to trimming and J lost 2 bases, with 11 bases between them. CDR3 in DNA: TGTGCCAGCAGCTCCGCCGGGATGAACTATGGCTACACCTTC. It codes for CASSSAGMNYGYTF.

The V gene is TRBV27, the J gene TRBJ2-2; a possible D gene is TRBD1 (6 bases). The V end was cut by 10 bases, the J end by 4 bases, with 10 bases between. There are 12 residues in the CDR3. Germline V gene lookup returns CDR1 MNHEY and CDR2 SMNVEV (reference sequence). The CDR3 loop is CATTGSTGELFF. The CDR3 DNA reads TGTGCCACTACAGGGTCCACCGGGGAGCTGTTTTTT.

This chain links TRBV7-2 with TRBJ2-3, with 7 bases that match TRBD2. The germline V gene has CDR1 SGHTA and CDR2 FQGNSA. CDR3 length: 15 amino acids. V gave up 1 base and J gave up 5 bases; unmatched junction bases: 6. This CDR3 reads CASSLGGLEGDTQYF. The DNA of the CDR3 is TGTGCCAGCAGCTTAGGTGGACTAGAGGGAGATACGCAGTATTTT.

This clone has a single count. The chain is built from TRBV28 and TRBJ1-1, with TRBD1 matching over 7 bases. The ends lost 5 bases at V and 12 bases at J; junction bases unmatched: 3. The CDR3 is made up of 10 amino acids. CDR1 is MDHEN and CDR2 is SYDVKM in the germline V gene. The CDR3 sequence: CASSMDRSFF. The CDR3 nucleotides read TGTGCCAGCAGTATGGACAGGTCTTTCTTT.

The chain uses TRBV11-3 and TRBJ2-7; D gene ambiguous. The CDR3 spans 14 residues. Germline-derived CDR1 and CDR2 are SGHNT and YENEEA. The V end was cut by 1 base, the J end by 1 base, with 8 bases between. CDR3 nucleotide sequence: TGTGCCAGCAGCTTAGCGGCAGGATCCTACGAGCAGTACTTC. Protein: CASSLAAGSYEQYF.

This clone has just one count. This chain joins TRBV7-6 and TRBJ2-2; TRBD2 matches at 13 bases. Germline trimming cut 3 bases from V and 7 bases from J; bases unmatched to any gene: 8. The germline V gene has CDR1 SGHVS and CDR2 FNYEAQ. CDR3 length equals 17 residues. The CDR3 loop reads CASSLVGLAGVGGELFF. In nucleotides, the CDR3 is TGTGCCAGCAGCTTGGTAGGACTAGCGGGAGTTGGCGGGGAGCTGTTTTTT.

The chain joins TRBV27 to TRBJ1-6, with TRBD1 matching over 8 bases. The ends lost 7 bases at V and 7 bases at J; junction bases unmatched: 3. The CDR3 runs 13 residues. Germline V gene sequence: CDR1 MNHEY, CDR2 SMNVEV (reference sequence). In nucleotides, the CDR3 is TGTGCCAGCAATAACAGGGGGAATTCACCCCTCCACTTT. It specifies CASNNRGNSPLHF.

This clone has more than one count but fewer than ten. The CDR3 loop reads CAWGQLYNSPLHF. CDR3 DNA sequence: TGTGCCTGGGGACAGCTCTATAATTCACCCCTCCACTTT. The V and J genes are TRBV30 and TRBJ1-6; D possibly corresponds to TRBD1 (6 bases). The CDR3 is 13 amino acids. The V gene's germline CDR1 is GTSNPN and CDR2 SVGIG (reference sequence). Trimming left V 5 bases short and J 3 bases short, with 8 bases between.

This clone has more than one count but fewer than ten. The chain employs TRBV27 and TRBJ2-2, with TRBD1 matching 10 bases. V trimming: 5 bases; J trimming: 6 bases; junction bases outside the gene matches: 15. The germline V gene has CDR1 MNHEY and CDR2 SMNVEV (reference sequence). The CDR3 spans 18 residues. The CDR3 DNA reads as TGTGCCAGCAGTCTAAACCCACCGACAGGGGGCAGGGCCGGGGAGCTGTTTTTT. The encoded protein is CASSLNPPTGGRAGELFF.